A single sample is the source of the 28 T cell receptor beta chains below, sequenced in a study of type 1 and type 2 diabetes patients. The PCR template was genomic DNA. Multiplex PCR with 30 forward and 13 reverse primers amplified the TCR beta CDR3. TCRdb re-called the multiplex PCR reads through MiXCR, storing one row per CDR3 protein. The sample contains about 290,000 distinct CDR3 sequences, roughly 44% of which appear only once. Sequenced input: peripheral blood mononuclear cells (PBMCs). Receptor source: a man younger than 35 with type 2 diabetes.

In its sample, this clonotype was seen a few times. The CDR3 bases are TGTGCCAGCAGTTTATCAGACTCCGGCCCCAACGAGCAGTACTTC. Protein sequence: CASSLSDSGPNEQYF. This rearrangement joins TRBV27 to TRBJ2-7; D unclear. Germline-derived CDR1 and CDR2 are MNHEY and SMNVEV (reference sequence). The CDR3 length is 15 residues. The V gene lost 0 bases and the J gene lost 5 bases, with 14 bases spanning the gap.

The V and J genes are TRBV7-2 and TRBJ2-7; a weak D match, TRBD2 (6 bases). The germline CDR1 and CDR2 sequences are SGHTA and FQGNSA. The V end lost 3 bases, the J end lost 2 bases, and 14 bases lay between the germline ends. CDR3 length equals 15 residues. The CDR3 loop is CASSFGREFTYEQYF. CDR3 sequence (DNA): TGTGCCAGCAGCTTTGGACGGGAGTTTACCTACGAGCAGTACTTC.

This clonotype was counted between two and nine times. The chain has TRBV30 and TRBJ1-2, with TRBD1 matching 8 bases. The CDR3 is 13 amino acids. The germline V gene has CDR1 GTSNPN and CDR2 SVGIG (reference sequence). V gave up 8 bases and J gave up 5 bases; unmatched junction bases: 10. As DNA, the CDR3 is TGTGCCAGCGATCCGACAGGGGAATATGGCTACACCTTC. It specifies CASDPTGEYGYTF.

V usage is TRBV7-9 and J usage is TRBJ1-2; possible D gene TRBD1, 6 bases. The germline gives CDR1 SEHNR, CDR2 FQNEAQ (reference sequence). The CDR3 is made up of 15 amino acids. The ends were cut back, 6 bases at V and 7 bases at J, with 21 bases in the middle. The CDR3 DNA reads TGTGCCAGCAGTTCGACGAGACAGGTCCGTAGTGGCTACACCTTC. The encoded protein is CASSSTRQVRSGYTF.

The chain carries TRBV2 and TRBJ2-7; 8 nucleotides line up with TRBD1. V lost 11 bases to trimming and J lost 0 bases; unmatched junction nucleotides: 15. Germline-derived CDR1 and CDR2 are SNHLY and FYNNEI. The CDR3 totals 16 residues. This CDR3 is CACKHRQGPNSYEQYF. In DNA form, the CDR3 reads TGTGCCTGTAAACACCGACAGGGGCCGAACTCCTACGAGCAGTACTTC.

The V and J genes are TRBV19 and TRBJ2-3, with D possibly TRBD1 on 6 matching bases. The CDR3 runs 14 residues. The germline V gene encodes CDR1 LNHDA and CDR2 SQIVND (reference sequence). V dropped 5 bases and J dropped 2 bases, with 11 bases sitting between them. CDR3 in DNA: TGTGCCAGTAGTTGGGGGCCTGACACAGATACGCAGTATTTT. Its translation is CASSWGPDTDTQYF.

This chain uses TRBV14 with TRBJ2-7; TRBD2 is a possible D gene (6 bases). Germline values: CDR1 SGHDN, CDR2 FVKESK. V was cut by 6 bases and J by 0 bases, with 15 bases left in between. CDR3 length equals 15 residues. CDR3 DNA: TGTGCCAGCAGTTTCCGGGGGACGAGCTCCTACGAGCAGTACTTC. This gives the protein CASSFRGTSSYEQYF. The variable domain in full, with the rest retrieved from reference TRBV14 and TRBJ2-7, is EAGVTQFPSHSVIEKGQTVTLRCDPISGHDNLYWYRRVMGKEIKFLLHFVKESKQDESGMPNNRFLAERTGGTYSTLKVQPAELEDSGVYFCASSFRGTSSYEQYFGPGTRLTVT.

This clonotype was seen a few times. J is TRBJ1-2 and V is TRBV9; D gene ambiguous. The V gene lost 4 bases and the J gene lost 3 bases, with 16 bases spanning the gap. The CDR3 is 15 residues long. In germline, CDR1 is SGDLS, CDR2 YYNGEE. CDR3 DNA sequence: TGTGCCAGCAGCTCCCCGACCTGGGCTGACTATGGCTACACCTTC. Its protein product is CASSSPTWADYGYTF.

The sample holds a few counts of this clonotype. CDR3 DNA sequence: TGTGCCAGCAGATTCCTAGGAAAGGAGCAGTTCTTC. This encodes CASRFLGKEQFF. This chain connects TRBV2 to TRBJ2-1; D gene ambiguous. The CDR3 has 12 amino acids. V was clipped by 6 bases and J by 10 bases, with 13 bases between them. The germline V gene has CDR1 SNHLY and CDR2 FYNNEI.

This clonotype was seen a handful of times. The rearrangement uses TRBV20-1 and TRBJ2-2; 7 bases match TRBD1. This CDR3 has 13 amino acids. CDR1 and CDR2 from the germline V gene are DFQATT and SNEGSKA (reference sequence). V lost 5 bases to trimming and J lost 4 bases; unmatched junction nucleotides: 4. The CDR3 bases are TGCAGTGCTGGGGGACAGCTCACCGGGGAGCTGTTTTTT. This codes for CSAGGQLTGELFF.

This chain connects TRBV12-3 or TRBV12-4 to TRBJ2-7; D remains ambiguous. This CDR3 is 13 amino acids long. The germline V and J ends were trimmed by 6 bases and 0 bases, with 9 bases remaining between them. The CDR3 spells CASRKQSSYEQYF. The CDR3 DNA reads TGTGCCAGCAGGAAACAGAGCTCCTACGAGCAGTACTTC.

In its sample, this clonotype was seen a few times. This CDR3 is CATRTYEQYF. The CDR3 bases are TGTGCCACCCGGACCTACGAGCAGTACTTC. J is TRBJ2-7 and V is TRBV28, with no clear D. This CDR3 comprises 10 residues. The V gene's germline CDR1 is MDHEN and CDR2 SYDVKM. Between the trimmed V and J ends, which lost 10 bases and 2 bases, there was a span of 6 bases.

The chain couples TRBV7-6 to TRBJ1-1; D uncertain. CDR3 length: 13 residues. Trimming removed 10 bases at V and 4 bases at J, with 16 bases between. The germline V gene encodes CDR1 SGHVS and CDR2 FNYEAQ. The CDR3: CATQEGLGTEAFF. The CDR3 DNA follows: TGTGCCACCCAGGAGGGTTTGGGCACTGAAGCTTTCTTT.

V and J are TRBV6-1 and TRBJ2-7; 13 positions match TRBD2. Germline V gives CDR1 MNHNS, CDR2 SASEGT. The CDR3 runs to 14 residues. With 6 bases clipped from V and 6 bases from J, the junction kept 5 bases outside the gene matches. The CDR3 bases are TGTGCCAGCAGAGCGGGACTAGCGGGAACCGAGCAGTACTTC. This translates into CASRAGLAGTEQYF.

The chain joins TRBV19 to TRBJ1-4; 7 bases fit TRBD1. Germline CDR1 LNHDA, CDR2 SQIVND (reference sequence). CDR3 length: 15 amino acids. Losses at the gene ends were 6 bases for V and 7 bases for J; bases not matched to a gene: 11. CDR3 in amino acids: CASSPKGARGEKLFF. The CDR3 DNA reads TGTGCCAGTAGCCCTAAGGGGGCGCGGGGTGAAAAACTGTTTTTT.

The chain is built from TRBV9 and TRBJ1-2; tentatively, D is TRBD1 (5 bases). Germline V lookup: CDR1 SGDLS, CDR2 YYNGEE. The CDR3 runs to 13 residues. Trimming cost V 4 bases and J 3 bases, with 10 bases left between them. CDR3 loop: CASSPQDDYGYTF. The CDR3 DNA sequence: TGTGCCAGCAGCCCACAGGATGACTATGGCTACACCTTC.

This clonotype has a handful of counts. This chain links TRBV30 with TRBJ1-2, with TRBD1 identical over 10 bases. V dropped 8 bases and J dropped 10; count of bases not matched to a gene: 10. This CDR3 spans 12 amino acids. Germline values: CDR1 GTSNPN, CDR2 SVGIG (reference sequence). The CDR3 here is CARGQGGNFYTF. The CDR3 region has the DNA TGTGCCCGAGGACAGGGGGGGAATTTCTACACCTTC.

A few counts support this clonotype. This chain joins TRBV5-1 and TRBJ1-5, with D possibly TRBD1 on 5 matching bases. The CDR3 has 14 residues. The V gene's germline CDR1 is SGHRS and CDR2 YFSETQ. V was shortened by 4 bases and J by 5 bases, with 13 bases between the two germline ends. For the CDR3, the DNA is TGCGCCAGCAGCCTCGGAGGAGGGGATCAGCCCCAGCATTTT. Its protein product is CASSLGGGDQPQHF.

The chain carries TRBV12-3 or TRBV12-4 and TRBJ2-4, with 7 bases aligning to TRBD1. The CDR3 contains 13 residues. The V and J ends lost 8 bases and 5 bases, in that order; junction bases with no gene match: 6. CDR3 loop: CASGMGQQNIQYF. The CDR3 coding sequence is TGTGCCAGCGGAATGGGACAGCAAAACATTCAGTACTTC.

This sequence joins TRBV2 and TRBJ2-3; D is ambiguous. V lost 8 bases, J lost 0 bases, and 12 bases lay in between. Germline V gives CDR1 SNHLY, CDR2 FYNNEI. The length of the CDR3 is 14 residues. The CDR3 is CASLIQPSTDTQYF. DNA for the CDR3: TGTGCCAGCTTAATCCAGCCGAGCACAGATACGCAGTATTTT.

The chain recombines TRBV15 with TRBJ2-7, with D hard to call. Trimming pared 0 bases from V and 2 bases from J, leaving 11 bases between. CDR1 and CDR2 (germline): LNHNV, YYDKDF (reference sequence). This CDR3 spans 15 amino acids. CDR3 amino acids: CATSRDRIRTYEQYF. The CDR3 DNA reads as TGTGCCACCAGCAGAGATCGGATCAGGACCTACGAGCAGTACTTC.

V is TRBV6-5 and J is TRBJ2-7; perhaps TRBD1 as D (6 bases). This CDR3 has 14 residues. Trimming took 5 bases from V and 6 from J, leaving 17 bases between them. Per germline, CDR1 MNHEY and CDR2 SVGAGI. The CDR3 nucleotides read TGTGCCAGCAGTGAAGGTGCAGGGGCAAGCGAGCAGTACTTC. It is translated as CASSEGAGASEQYF.

The rearrangement links TRBV20-1 to TRBJ1-1, with D hard to call. From germline, CDR1 is DFQATT and CDR2 SNEGSKA (reference sequence). CDR3 length: 15 residues. The V end lost 0 bases, the J end lost 4 bases, and 15 bases lay between the germline ends. CDR3 sequence: CSAREGALLGTEAFF. The CDR3 nucleotides read TGCAGTGCTAGAGAGGGAGCCCTCTTGGGCACTGAAGCTTTCTTT.

The table lists this clonotype with a count of one. The chain joins TRBV20-1 to TRBJ2-3; 7 positions match TRBD1. V trimming: 2 bases; J trimming: 0 bases; junction bases outside the gene matches: 2. The CDR3 consists of 14 residues. Germline CDR1 reads DFQATT; CDR2 reads SNEGSKA (reference sequence). The CDR3 nucleotides read TGCAGTGCTAGAAGGGGGCAGAGCACAGATACGCAGTATTTT. This gives the protein CSARRGQSTDTQYF.

This clonotype was seen only a few times. The chain couples TRBV10-1 to TRBJ2-3, with TRBD1 identical over 11 bases. V lost 4 bases, J lost 0 bases, and 6 bases stayed unmatched. The CDR3 totals 17 residues. Germline V lookup: CDR1 WNHNN, CDR2 SYGVQD (reference sequence). The CDR3 DNA reads as TGCGCCAGCAGTGGGGGACAGGGGGTCTCTAGCACAGATACGCAGTATTTT. Translation: CASSGGQGVSSTDTQYF.

This clonotype was detected only a few times. The V call is TRBV10-3, the J call TRBJ2-7; D gene unclear. The V end lost 4 bases, the J end lost 7 bases, and 14 bases lay between the germline ends. Germline V gives CDR1 ENHRY, CDR2 SYGVKD. The CDR3 is made up of 13 amino acids. DNA of the CDR3: TGTGCCATCAGTGTTGTGGGGATGGGGGAGCAGTACTTC. It encodes CAISVVGMGEQYF.

This clonotype has more than one count but fewer than ten. The V call is TRBV14, the J call TRBJ1-2; D is unresolved. Germline-derived CDR1 and CDR2 are SGHDN and FVKESK. The CDR3 extends over 17 amino acids. Trimming took 1 base from V and 4 from J, leaving 19 bases between them. The CDR3 protein is CASSQASARWTGYGYTF. CDR3 bases: TGTGCCAGCAGCCAAGCGTCCGCACGCTGGACTGGCTATGGCTACACCTTC.

The CDR3 reads CATAGKNSPLHF. In DNA, the CDR3 is TGTGCCACCGCAGGGAAGAATTCACCCCTCCACTTT. The gene calls are TRBV15 and TRBJ1-6, with D perhaps matching TRBD1 (5 bases). This CDR3 comprises 12 residues. The V end was cut by 8 bases, the J end by 7 bases, with 9 bases between. CDR1 and CDR2 from the germline V gene are LNHNV and YYDKDF (reference sequence).